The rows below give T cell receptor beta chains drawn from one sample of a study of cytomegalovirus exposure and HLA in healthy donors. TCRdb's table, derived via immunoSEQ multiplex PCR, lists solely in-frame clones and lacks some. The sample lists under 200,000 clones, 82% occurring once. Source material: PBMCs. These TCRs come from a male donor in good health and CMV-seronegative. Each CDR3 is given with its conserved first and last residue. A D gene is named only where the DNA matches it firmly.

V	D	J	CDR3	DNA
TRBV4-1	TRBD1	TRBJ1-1	CASSQVPGTGDTEAFF	TGCGCCAGCAGCCAAGTCCCCGGGACAGGGGACACTGAAGCTTTCTTT
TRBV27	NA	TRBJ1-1	CASRITTGSLNTEAFF	TGTGCCAGCAGGATTACCACAGGGAGCTTGAACACTGAAGCTTTCTTT
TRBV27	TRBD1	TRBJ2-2	CASSLSGTGGLFGELFF	TGTGCCAGCAGTTTATCTGGGACAGGGGGCTTGTTCGGGGAGCTGTTTTTT
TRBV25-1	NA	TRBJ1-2	CASARGGTYYYGYTF	TGTGCCAGCGCGCGGGGAGGGACTTACTACTATGGCTACACCTTC
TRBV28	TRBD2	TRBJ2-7	CASSPSGLAFYEQYF	TGTGCCAGCAGTCCATCAGGACTAGCGTTTTACGAGCAGTACTTC
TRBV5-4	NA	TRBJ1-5	CASSLAGGGQPQHF	TGTGCCAGCAGCTTGGCCGGGGGGGGTCAGCCCCAGCATTTT
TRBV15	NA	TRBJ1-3	CATSRDGILSGNTIYF	TGTGCCACCAGCAGGGACGGGATCCTCTCTGGAAACACCATATATTTT
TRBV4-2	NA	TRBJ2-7	CASRGTGYEQYF	TGTGCCAGCAGGGGCACCGGCTACGAGCAGTACTTC
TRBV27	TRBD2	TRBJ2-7	CASSFLAGVREQYF	TGTGCCAGCAGTTTTTTAGCGGGCGTCCGCGAGCAGTACTTC
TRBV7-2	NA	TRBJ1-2	CASRATTGVLYTF	TGTGCCAGCCGGGCTACGACAGGCGTCCTCTACACCTTC